This T cell receptor (beta chain) was documented in a study of cytomegalovirus exposure and HLA in healthy donors (TCRdb year 2017). Study-level background: An earlier analysis of roughly 570 of the donors reported over 250 Gb of sequence data and about 120 million unique TCR beta sequences obtained from approximately 180 million T cells. Class I and class II HLA loci were covered by the typing at four-digit resolution. Rather than drawing on any new phenotypic data, the later analysis identified candidate immune exposures from TCR beta sequences and the way those sequences occurred across donors. A later analysis re-analyzed previously published TCR beta repertoires from 666 donors and added high-resolution HLA genotyping to study TCR occurrence patterns. An earlier analysis of some 600 of the donors applied high-throughput TCR beta sequencing to assess whether each TCR beta V gene segment acted as functional or pseudogenic. Roughly 320 gigabases of sequencing data and around 88 million unique TCR sequences made up an early release that covered some 640 HLA-typed donors. The study aimed to test whether cataloging public T cell receptors could reveal signatures of past pathogen exposure. Using immunosequencing, the study profiled T cell repertoires from around 670 subjects and related those repertoires to cytomegalovirus serostatus. Across some 400 genotyped donors of the cohort, an average of roughly 230,000 unique TCR beta nucleotide sequences per donor were sequenced, and 15% to 20% of those sequences were non-productive. Because of strong linkage in the cohort, roughly five DR-DQ haplotypes were treated as single units for association and clustering. All discovery cohort repertoires had been generated using a single sequencing platform. Among the roughly 390 genotyped donors, approximately 81% belonged to the genetic ancestry cluster associated with self-reported Caucasian donors. Along with the approximately 670-subject first cohort, a separate validation cohort of around 120 different subjects was used. In a later genetic analysis, genome-wide SNP genotypes for about 55% of the roughly 700 donors were used, and that subset was treated as a discovery cohort. Donor age, sex, ethnicity and CMV serostatus were compiled together with the repertoire data. High-throughput TCR immunosequencing, statistical association of individual TCRs with disease status, and machine learning were combined to predict cytomegalovirus infection status. Typing coverage varied by locus: roughly 629-630 donors for A, B, C, DRB1 and DQB1; more than 500 for DQA1; some 610 for DPA1; around 450 for DPB1. What the research found in general, with its limitations: A further reported finding was that TCR beta sequences accurately predicted the HLA-A and HLA-B alleles for most subjects in the first cohort. The authors suggested that the approach could potentially be generalized to other disease states and immunological phenotypes. Several of the top co-occurrence clusters appeared to be linked to parvovirus B19, influenza, CMV and Epstein-Barr virus, according to a later analysis. The only immune exposure information available for the cohort was CMV serostatus. Specific HLA alleles were associated with 15,000 to 20,000 TCR beta sequences at a false discovery rate of 0.05 in a later analysis. In both the original and validation cohorts, the classifier was reported to diagnose cytomegalovirus status with high specificity and sensitivity. In an earlier analysis of several hundred of the donors, most TCR beta V segments were observed in productive rearrangements about 90% or about 30% of the time, broadly matching IMGT annotations. In vitro tests confirmed that a few of the cytomegalovirus-associated TCR beta chains recognize cytomegalovirus antigens. When HLA alleles, especially DR and DQ, strongly co-occurred, TCR associations were difficult to assign to individual alleles. Across donors, most TCR sequences were observed very rarely, whereas some public TCRs were present in many individuals. The cohort was sequenced for TCR beta chains only, and without alpha or paired-chain data the features that could be detected were limited. Compared with the approximately 700-donor mean, donors in an Asian-associated ancestry cluster had fewer N-insertions in productive TCRs, according to a later genetic analysis. According to a later analysis, most CMV-associated TCR beta chains appeared to be HLA-restricted, and the HLA associations seemed to be driven largely by CMV exposure. A total of some 180 TCR beta chains were listed by the study as associated with cytomegalovirus. Some 16 rarely observed V segments, including chromosome 9 orphons, were excluded from the earlier analysis of about 500 of the donors because counts were too low. Roughly uniform sequencing depth across donors was assumed in presence/absence analyses, although this assumption may not hold. Linkage disequilibrium might explain the correlated functional status among segregating V segments, but an unknown experimental factor could not be excluded. An association between a missense DCLRE1C variant and V-gene and J-gene trimming of TCR beta chains was found in a later genetic analysis and replicated in an independent cohort. A later analysis found that TCR association rates varied across HLA loci, with DRB1 alleles showing the most associated TCRs and HLA-C alleles the fewest. In a later analysis, HLA-associated TCR beta chains showed more clonal expansion and lower generation probabilities than non-associated chains that were equally common. Because HLA typing was unavailable for some donors at each locus, only the typed subset was used in association tests. A cluster of highly shared sequence variants was judged likely to represent a technical artifact of the sequencing pipeline.

The cohort was made up of roughly 670 healthy bone marrow donors. At the time of sampling, all cohort members were nominally healthy, though unrecorded immune exposures were likely present. The donor was CMV seropositive and was included in the group of 270 or so seropositive cohort members. A peripheral blood sample was collected from each donor, and TCR beta sequencing was performed on peripheral blood mononuclear cells. Genomic DNA extraction from the blood cell samples was performed with the Qiagen DNeasy Blood Extraction Kit. To note about this clone: Its target antigen remains unknown. No per-base quality is available; no much larger clone lies one base away.

Libraries came from the immunoSEQ multiplex PCR assay. The multiplex PCR relied on a mix of 60 forward primers for TCR Vbeta segments and 13 reverse primers for TCR Jbeta segments. Amplification of the CDR3 region of rearranged TCR beta genes was performed with a multiplex PCR assay on genomic DNA. On the Illumina HiSeq System, the amplified TCR beta libraries were sequenced as 87-base-pair reads. Per the authors' processing: Across the 600 to 700 repertoires, a later analysis counted approximately 83 million unique TCR beta chains, about 10 million of which were shared by at least two donors. Raw reads were error-corrected and collapsed into unique sequences with a nearest-neighbor algorithm that merged closely related sequences to remove PCR and sequencing errors. CDR3 sequences were aligned to IMGT reference sequences to assign V, D and J gene segments. Each retained sequence needed at least a six-nucleotide match to both a V gene segment and a J gene segment. A rearrangement counted as productive if the CDR3 had no stop codons and remained in frame with V and J, and every other rearrangement counted as non-productive. Following IMGT convention, CDR3 was defined as the stretch from the second conserved V-encoded cysteine to the conserved J-encoded phenylalanine. In an earlier analysis of 587 of the donors, sequences lacking an unambiguous match to a single V gene segment were excluded. In an earlier analysis of several hundred of the donors, V segments were called functional above 56.7% productive rearrangements and were called segregating when the between-donor standard deviation exceeded 5%. A statistical classification framework was built for diagnosing cytomegalovirus status from the catalog of TCR beta chain sequences. In a later analysis, TCR nucleotide sequences were compared against IMGT/GENE-DB human TR gene sequences so that V and J genes could be assigned. In a later analysis, CDR3 sequences and most-parsimonious VDJ recombination scenarios were assigned using the TCRdist pipeline. A later analysis defined each TCR beta chain by its CDR3 amino acid sequence plus V-gene family, and excluded reads lacking a unique V-gene family. As a way to deal with suspected cross-contamination and a sequencing artifact, a later analysis dropped over 550 nucleotide sequences that were highly shared and had low generation probability. In a later analysis, a clonal expansion index was calculated for each public chain from normalized within-repertoire ranks of inferred template counts. In a later analysis, generation probabilities were computed using a VDJ recombination model fitted to out-of-frame rearrangements, and the results were checked against IGoR. In a later analysis, TCR-TCR, TCR-HLA and TCR-CMV co-occurrence was scored with hypergeometric tests, and a repertoire-size bias correction was applied to TCR pairs. To estimate false discovery rates, a later analysis permuted the HLA or CMV assignments 20 times. In a later analysis, co-occurring TCRs were grouped using DBSCAN, and TCRdist sequence similarity was added for clustering within HLA-allele-positive subsets. Co-occurrence clustering excluded repertoires with fewer than 30,000 or more than 120,000 public chains, plus five with anomalous nucleotide sharing. TCRdb stores this immuneACCESS table with in-frame sequences only. Part of the clones is absent; in the studies checked, under half of the shortfall reflects unresolved V genes, and no reason is known for the rest. V, J and clone size are taken as reported in that table, and D and trimming were inferred from the DNA itself. Recorded for this sample are more than 95,000 clones; more than 60% of them occurred a single time. The top ten constitute under 9.5% of the sample.

This receptor was identified in a woman in her forties or fifties in good health and CMV-seropositive. Sequences were obtained from PBMCs.

CDR3 reads: CASSPGQTLGNQPQHF. The DNA sequence is TGTGCCAGTAGTCCGGGACAGACTCTAGGCAATCAGCCCCAGCATTTT. The chain is assembled from TRBV19 and TRBJ1-5; TRBD1 aligns with 7 central bases. The CDR3 starts with the cysteine, ends with the phenylalanine, and has 16 residues. The read is trimmed to its CDR3 DNA, 48 bases read in frame from base 1. The V end gives up 5 bases and the J end 2 bases, leaving 9 bases in the junction not matched to a gene. The germline V gene (reference sequence) supplies CDR1 LNHDA and CDR2 SQIVND.